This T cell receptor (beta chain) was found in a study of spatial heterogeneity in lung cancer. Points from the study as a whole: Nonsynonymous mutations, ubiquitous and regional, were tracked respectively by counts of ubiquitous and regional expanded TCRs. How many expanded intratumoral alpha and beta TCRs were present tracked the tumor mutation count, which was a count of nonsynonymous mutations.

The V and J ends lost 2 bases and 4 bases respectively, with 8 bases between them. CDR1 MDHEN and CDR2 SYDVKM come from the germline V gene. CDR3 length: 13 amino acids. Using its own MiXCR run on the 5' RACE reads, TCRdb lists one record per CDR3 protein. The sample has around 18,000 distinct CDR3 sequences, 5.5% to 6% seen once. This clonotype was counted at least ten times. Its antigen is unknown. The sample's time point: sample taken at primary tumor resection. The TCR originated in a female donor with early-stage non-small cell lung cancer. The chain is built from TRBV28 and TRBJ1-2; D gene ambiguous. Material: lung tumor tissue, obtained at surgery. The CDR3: CASSLRAAYGYTF. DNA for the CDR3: TGTGCCAGCAGTTTAAGGGCGGCCTATGGCTACACCTTC.